This TCR beta chain emerged from a study of Ad26.COV2.S vaccination and SARS-CoV-2 variants. General study points: There was reportedly substantial breadth in spike-specific CD8+ and CD4+ T cell responses after vaccination.

Treatment indicated: some 19 received Ad26.COV2.S at low or high dose, single or two shots; 5 received placebo; per-sample allocation not given. Sampling happened 63 days after the first vaccine or placebo injection. Sequenced by immunoSEQ multiplex PCR; TCRdb stores in-frame clones only, minus some. The sample has around 500,000 clones; 80% to 90% are singletons. With regard to this clone: Its antigen is as yet unknown.

V was cut by 3 bases and J by 3 bases, with 11 bases left in between. The CDR3 is 14 residues long. The germline CDR1 and CDR2 sequences are MDHEN and SYDVKM. J is TRBJ2-5 and V is TRBV28; perhaps TRBD1 as D (6 bases). This TCR came from a person aged 18-60 years who received the Ad26.COV2.S COVID-19 vaccine or a placebo. The sample consisted of peripheral blood, taken in a trial of Ad26.COV2.S vaccine versus placebo. CDR3: CASSFLQGKETQYF. DNA for the CDR3: TGTGCCAGCAGTTTCTTACAGGGCAAAGAGACCCAGTACTTC.